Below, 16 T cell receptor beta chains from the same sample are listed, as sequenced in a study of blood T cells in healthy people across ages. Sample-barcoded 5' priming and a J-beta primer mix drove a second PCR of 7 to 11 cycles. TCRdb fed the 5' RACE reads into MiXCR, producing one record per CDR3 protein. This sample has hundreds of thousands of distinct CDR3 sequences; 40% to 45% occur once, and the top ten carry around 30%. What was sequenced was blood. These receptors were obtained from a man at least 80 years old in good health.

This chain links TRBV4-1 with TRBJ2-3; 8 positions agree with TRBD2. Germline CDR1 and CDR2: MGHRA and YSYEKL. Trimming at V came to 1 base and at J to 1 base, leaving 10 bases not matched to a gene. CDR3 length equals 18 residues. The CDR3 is CASSQVGMREDGTDTQYF. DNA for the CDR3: TGCGCCAGCAGCCAAGTCGGTATGCGGGAGGACGGCACAGATACGCAGTATTTT.

The CDR3: CASRRVAGAQETQYF. The CDR3 DNA follows: TGTGCCAGCAGAAGGGTGGCGGGAGCACAAGAGACCCAGTACTTC. This chain joins TRBV7-2 and TRBJ2-5, with TRBD2 identical over 7 bases. CDR1 and CDR2 (germline): SGHTA, FQGNSA. J gave up 2 bases and V 6 bases, and 9 bases lay outside the gene matches. This CDR3 has 15 amino acids.

CDR3 amino acids: CSGFERAGELFF. CDR3 coding DNA: TGCAGCGGCTTCGAAAGAGCCGGGGAGCTGTTTTTT. The chain couples TRBV29-1 to TRBJ2-2; D is unclear. The CDR3 totals 12 residues. The ends were cut back, 7 bases at V and 6 bases at J, with 12 bases in the middle. Germline CDR1 is SQVTM and CDR2 is ANQGSEA.

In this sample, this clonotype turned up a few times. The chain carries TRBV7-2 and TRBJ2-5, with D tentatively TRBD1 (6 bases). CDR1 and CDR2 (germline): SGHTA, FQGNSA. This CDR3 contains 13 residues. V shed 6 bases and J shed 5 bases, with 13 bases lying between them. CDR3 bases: TGTGCCAGCAGGGACGAGGGGGTTGAGACCCAGTACTTC. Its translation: CASRDEGVETQYF. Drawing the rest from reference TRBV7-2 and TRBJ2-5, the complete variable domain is GAGVSQSPSNKVTEKGKDVELRCDPISGHTALYWYRQSLGQGLEFLIYFQGNSAPDKSGLPSDRFSAERTGGSVSTLTIQRTQQEDSAVYLCASRDEGVETQYFGPGTRLLVL.

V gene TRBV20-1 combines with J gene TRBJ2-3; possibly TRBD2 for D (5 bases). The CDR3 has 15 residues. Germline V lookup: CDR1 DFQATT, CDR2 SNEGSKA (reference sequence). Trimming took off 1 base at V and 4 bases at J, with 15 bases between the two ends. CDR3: CSARGAFPRADTQYF. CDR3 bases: TGCAGTGCTAGAGGGGCCTTCCCGAGGGCAGATACGCAGTATTTT.

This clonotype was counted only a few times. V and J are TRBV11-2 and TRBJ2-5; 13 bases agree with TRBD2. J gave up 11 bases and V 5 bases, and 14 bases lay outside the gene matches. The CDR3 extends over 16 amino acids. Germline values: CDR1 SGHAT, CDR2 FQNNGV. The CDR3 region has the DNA TGTGCCAGCAGCCGAGATGGGACTAGCGGGATCAGTGAGCAGTACTTC. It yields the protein CASSRDGTSGISEQYF.

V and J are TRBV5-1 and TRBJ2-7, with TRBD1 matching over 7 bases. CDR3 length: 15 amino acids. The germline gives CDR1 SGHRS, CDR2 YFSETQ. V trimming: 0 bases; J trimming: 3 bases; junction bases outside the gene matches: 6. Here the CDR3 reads CASSLDGTAVYEQYF. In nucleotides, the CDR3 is TGCGCCAGCAGCTTGGACGGGACAGCGGTCTACGAGCAGTACTTC.

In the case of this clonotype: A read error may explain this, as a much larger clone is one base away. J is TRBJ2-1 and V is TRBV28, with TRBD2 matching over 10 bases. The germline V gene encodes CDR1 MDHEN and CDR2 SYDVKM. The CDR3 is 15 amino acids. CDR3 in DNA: TGTGCCGGCAGTCGGTCTAGCGGGGGAATCAATGAGCAGTTCTTC. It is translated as CAGSRSSGGINEQFF.

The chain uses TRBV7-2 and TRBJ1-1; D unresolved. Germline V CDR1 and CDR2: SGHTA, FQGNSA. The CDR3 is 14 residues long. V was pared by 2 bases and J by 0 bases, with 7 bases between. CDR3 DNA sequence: TGTGCCAGCAGCTTAATCGGTATGAACACTGAAGCTTTCTTT. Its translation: CASSLIGMNTEAFF. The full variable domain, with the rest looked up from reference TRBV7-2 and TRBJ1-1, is GAGVSQSPSNKVTEKGKDVELRCDPISGHTALYWYRQSLGQGLEFLIYFQGNSAPDKSGLPSDRFSAERTGGSVSTLTIQRTQQEDSAVYLCASSLIGMNTEAFFGQGTRLTVV.

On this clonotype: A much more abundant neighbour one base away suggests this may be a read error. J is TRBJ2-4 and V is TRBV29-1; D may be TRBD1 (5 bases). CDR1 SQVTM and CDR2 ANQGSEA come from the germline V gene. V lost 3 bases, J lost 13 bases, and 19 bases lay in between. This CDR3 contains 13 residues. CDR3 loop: CSVDPRGYNEQYF. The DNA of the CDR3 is TGCAGCGTTGACCCAAGGGGCTACAATGAGCAGTACTTC.

CDR3 DNA sequence: TGTGCCAGCAGCTCCGAGGGACTAGCCTACAATGAGCAGTTCTTC. Translating it yields CASSSEGLAYNEQFF. The chain is built from TRBV11-2 and TRBJ2-1, with 8 nucleotides matching TRBD2. The V and J ends lost 4 bases and 2 bases, in that order; junction bases with no gene match: 4. The CDR3 loop spans 15 amino acids. The germline V gene encodes CDR1 SGHAT and CDR2 FQNNGV.

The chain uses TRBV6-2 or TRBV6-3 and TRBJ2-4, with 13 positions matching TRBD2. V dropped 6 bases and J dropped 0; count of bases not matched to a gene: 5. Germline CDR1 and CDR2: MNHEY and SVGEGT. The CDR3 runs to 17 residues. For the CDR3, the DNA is TGTGCCAGCAGGACTAGCGGGGGGACCATAGCCAAAAACATTCAGTACTTC. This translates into CASRTSGGTIAKNIQYF.

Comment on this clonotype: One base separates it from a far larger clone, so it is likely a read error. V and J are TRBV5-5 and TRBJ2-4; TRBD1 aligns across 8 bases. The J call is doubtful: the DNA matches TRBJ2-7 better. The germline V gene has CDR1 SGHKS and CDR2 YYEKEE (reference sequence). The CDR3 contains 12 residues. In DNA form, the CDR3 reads TGTGCCATCAGCCGACAGGGGTACGAGCAGTACTTC. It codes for CAISRQGYEQYF.

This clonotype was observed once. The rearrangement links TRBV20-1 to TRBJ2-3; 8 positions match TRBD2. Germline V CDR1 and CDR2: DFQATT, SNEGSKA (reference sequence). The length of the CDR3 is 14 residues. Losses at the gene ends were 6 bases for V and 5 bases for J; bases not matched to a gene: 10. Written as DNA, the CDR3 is TGCAGTGCCTTACCAGCGGGGGCCATAGATACGCAGTATTTT. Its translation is CSALPAGAIDTQYF.

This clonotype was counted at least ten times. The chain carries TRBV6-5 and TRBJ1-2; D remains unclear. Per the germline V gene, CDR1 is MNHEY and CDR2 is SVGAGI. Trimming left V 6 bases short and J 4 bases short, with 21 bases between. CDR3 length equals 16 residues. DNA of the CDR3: TGTGCCAGCAGCATAGACCCGGGCCCCGGGAGCTATGGCTACACCTTC. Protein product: CASSIDPGPGSYGYTF.

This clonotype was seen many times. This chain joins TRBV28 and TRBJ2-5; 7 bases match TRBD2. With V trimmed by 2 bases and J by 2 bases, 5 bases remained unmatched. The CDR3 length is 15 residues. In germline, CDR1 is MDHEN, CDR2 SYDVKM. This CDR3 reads CASSLTGGGQETQYF. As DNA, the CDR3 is TGTGCCAGCAGTTTAACGGGAGGAGGACAAGAGACCCAGTACTTC. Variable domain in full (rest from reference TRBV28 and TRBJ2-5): DVKVTQSSRYLVKRTGEKVFLECVQDMDHENMFWYRQDPGLGLRLIYFSYDVKMKEKGDIPEGYSVSREKKERFSLILESASTNQTSMYLCASSLTGGGQETQYFGPGTRLLVL.